Listed here is a single TCR beta chain. Its antigen is as yet unknown. Library construction for TCR beta used iRepertoire HTBI primers and Arm-PCR of CDR3 regions. A single record per CDR3 protein comes from TCRdb applying MiXCR to the multiplex PCR reads. The sample includes 350,000 to 450,000 distinct CDR3 sequences, 20% to 25% of them seen just once. The record originates from a study of regulatory T cells in long-lasting Graves disease. The study's findings and limits: In persistent patients, shared public clonotypes (under 3,000) outnumbered those in new patients (approximately 970).

Germline CDR1 reads MDHEN; CDR2 reads SYDVKM. The CDR3 has 14 amino acids. V dropped 2 bases and J dropped 8 bases, with 12 bases sitting between them. Time point in this sample: persistent/refractory GD, antithyroid drugs over 5 years with positive TRAb. PBMC-derived RNA was used for the TCR library. Patients were enrolled at an endocrinology department in Xi'an, China. The rearrangement links TRBV28 to TRBJ1-4; TRBD1 is a possible D gene (6 bases). Here the sequenced sample was peripheral blood mononuclear cells (PBMCs), taken when the disease was refractory, from a patient treated with antithyroid drugs. The receptor was derived from a woman aged 40 to 50 with Graves disease. The CDR3 is CASSLVQGSEKLFF. The CDR3 DNA follows: TGTGCCAGCAGTTTAGTACAGGGAAGCGAAAAACTGTTTTTT.